This TCR beta chain was sequenced during a study of Graves' ophthalmopathy and Graves' hyperthyroidism. Turning to the study itself: Pretreatment peripheral blood was obtained at initial diagnosis. The study's findings and limits: Blood also contained most of the expanded thyroid clonotypes above 0.001 frequency.

The germline V gene has CDR1 SGHTA and CDR2 FQGNSA. V was trimmed by 5 bases and J by 4 bases, leaving 14 bases between them. The CDR3 sequence is 14 residues long. As diagnostic evidence, clinical symptoms, serum thyroxine, TRAb, thyroid ultrasound and orbital computed tomography were relied upon. For repertoire sequencing, the TCR beta CDR3 regions were amplified from RNA transcripts. Following a first-round RT-PCR that used HTBI primers, a second-round multiplex PCR was carried out. Using its own MiXCR run on the multiplex PCR reads, TCRdb lists one record per CDR3 protein. This sample has a few hundred thousand distinct CDR3 sequences, with approximately 21% found just once. This clonotype was counted ten times or more. Its antigen is unidentified.

The receptor's source is a woman aged 18-35 years with stable Graves' hyperthyroidism. The gene calls are TRBV7-2 and TRBJ2-5; no definite D call. The specimen was peripheral blood. The CDR3 loop is CASSPPSGRETQYF. CDR3 in DNA: TGTGCCAGCAGCCCCCCGAGTGGGCGAGAGACCCAGTACTTC. Together with reference TRBV7-2 and TRBJ2-5, the CDR3 gives the full variable domain: GAGVSQSPSNKVTEKGKDVELRCDPISGHTALYWYRQSLGQGLEFLIYFQGNSAPDKSGLPSDRFSAERTGGSVSTLTIQRTQQEDSAVYLCASSPPSGRETQYFGPGTRLLVL.